This T cell receptor (beta chain) was identified in a study of T cells in Graves' hyperthyroidism and ophthalmopathy (dated by TCRdb to about 2019). Regarding the research as a whole: Peripheral blood samples were taken at the time of initial diagnosis, prior to any treatment. To identify distinguishing TCR V-J signatures, a discovery cohort of about 95 patients was used, comprising roughly 45 with Graves' ophthalmopathy and around 60 with stable Graves' hyperthyroidism. An independent validation cohort of 18 to 20 hyperthyroidism patients and more than 15 patients who later progressed to ophthalmopathy tested prospective prediction of ophthalmopathy. The 80 to 100 discovery patients were randomly divided into training and test sets at a 7:3 ratio. The study also compared thyroid tissue and blood T-cell repertoires from more than five Graves' hyperthyroidism patients. After sampling, hyperthyroidism patients received methimazole starting at 30 mg daily, and ophthalmopathy patients received high-dose intravenous methylprednisolone. The paper reports TCR Vbeta CDR3 sequencing of 140 or so peripheral blood samples: some 44 ophthalmopathy, around 80 hyperthyroidism and roughly 17 progressor patients.

Trimming removed 6 bases from V and 5 bases from J; the gene matches leave 11 bases unexplained. The cysteine opens and the phenylalanine closes a CDR3 of 15 amino acids. CDR3 DNA is the only sequence kept; it has 45 bases, read in frame from the first base. The TCR beta CDR3 regions were amplified from the RNA transcripts. The TCR CDR3 was subjected to a first round of RT-PCR using the HTBI primer set and the Qiagen OneStep RT-PCR kit. Libraries were constructed in a second round of multiplex PCR, after which size selection and purification were carried out. Libraries were sequenced paired-end with 100 bp reads on an Illumina HiSeq2000. As for the original processing: Raw data were processed with SOAPnuke, discarding reads with adapters, uncalled bases, mean Phred below 15, or no exact constant-primer or identifier match. COPE v1.2.5 was used to merge high-quality paired reads, and clonotypes were defined as unique nucleotide sequences. Clonotypes were aligned to IMGT TRBV, TRBD and TRBJ reference segments using MiTCR v1.1. The analysis included only V-J combinations with a frequency above 0.0001, which together covered approximately 99% of the repertoires. The TCS score was defined as F50 (clonal expansion) divided by E x V (chaos), with BLOSUM62-based TCRdist calculated between CDR3 peptides within each V-J. Welch's t-statistics and random forest reduced around 510 V-J features to around 14, which were used in a naive Bayes classifier (R e1071). TCRdb reran the public reads through fastp at Q25 and MiXCR, keeping productive beta chains. For every CDR3 protein sequence, its rows merge into one entry that carries the most common genes and DNA. The authors' filters were not applied to this entry. The sample contains roughly 170,000 distinct CDR3 sequences, more than 15% of them found a single time. The top ten hold 25% to 30% of the sample.

With respect to this clonotype: Its antigen target is currently unknown. Base qualities are not recorded, but no much larger clone differs from it by a single base.

Stable Graves' hyperthyroidism was defined as the absence of progression to ophthalmopathy over 18 months of follow-up. Hyperthyroidism patients were aged 18 to 65 years and newly diagnosed, with disease duration of less than 2 months. Exclusion was applied to patients with uncontrolled infections, other autoimmune diseases, pregnancy or lactation. Diagnoses were established on the basis of clinical symptoms, serum thyroxine and TRAb, thyroid ultrasound, and orbital computed tomography. Ficoll-Paque density gradient centrifugation was used to isolate PBMCs from approximately 11 ml of fresh peripheral blood. Trizol reagent was used to extract total RNA, and RNA quality was then checked on an Agilent 2100 Bioanalyzer. Overall results and qualifications from the work: Most expanded thyroid clonotypes (frequency above 0.001) were also detected in blood, a finding suggesting that blood repertoires may reflect thyroid immune responses. In validation, the model predicted progression to ophthalmopathy a median of about 6.5 months before onset, with roughly 71% sensitivity and around 76% specificity. No statistical method was used to fix the sample size in advance, and group allocation was not hidden from the investigators. A 13 V-J signature model separated ophthalmopathy from stable hyperthyroidism, with approximately 87% sensitivity and about 81% specificity in cross-validation and 80%/75% in testing.

The V and J segments used are TRBV12-3 or TRBV12-4 and TRBJ2-5; 8 of the junction bases match TRBD1. The source is a woman between 50 and 59 years old with Graves' hyperthyroidism. Sequencing was carried out using blood. CDR3 protein: CASRLRTGLAETQYF. At the DNA level, the sequence is TGTGCCAGCAGATTAAGGACAGGGTTGGCGGAGACCCAGTACTTC.